These 22 T cell receptor beta chains share one sample of origin, sequenced in a study of T cell responses to AZD1222 COVID-19 vaccine. Profiled with immunoSEQ multiplex PCR; TCRdb holds only in-frame clones, not every one. The table includes some 170,000 clones, about 87% detected once. The sequenced sample was peripheral blood, obtained 28 days after the second dose of the MenACWY control vaccine. These receptors originate from an adult who received the MenACWY meningococcal vaccine as a control.

The table lists this clone with a count of one. The chain couples TRBV24-1 to TRBJ2-3; D ambiguous. V was trimmed by 3 bases and J by 2 bases, leaving 5 bases between them. Germline V gives CDR1 KGHDR, CDR2 SFDVKD. This CDR3 comprises 13 residues. The CDR3 coding sequence is TGTGCCACCAGTGATCCGAACACAGATACGCAGTATTTT. This translates into CATSDPNTDTQYF.

This clone was recorded only once. This chain connects TRBV7-2 to TRBJ2-7; weak D call: TRBD2 (7 bases). Germline lookup yields CDR1 SGHTA and CDR2 FQGNSA. V was trimmed by 3 bases and J by 5 bases, leaving 14 bases between them. This CDR3 comprises 14 residues. CDR3: CASSLSGEGDEQYF. CDR3 bases: TGTGCCAGCAGCTTGTCAGGGGAGGGCGACGAGCAGTACTTC.

The V call is TRBV19, the J call TRBJ1-1; D call uncertain. CDR1 and CDR2 from the germline V gene are LNHDA and SQIVND (reference sequence). The CDR3 loop spans 13 amino acids. V was cut by 3 bases and J by 5 bases, with 10 bases left in between. The CDR3 loop reads CASSMVRGTEAFF. The CDR3 DNA sequence: TGTGCCAGTAGTATGGTCCGGGGAACTGAAGCTTTCTTT. Full variable domain (missing parts from reference TRBV19 and TRBJ1-1): DGGITQSPKYLFRKEGQNVTLSCEQNLNHDAMYWYRQDPGQGLRLIYYSQIVNDFQKGDIAEGYSVSREKKESFPLTVTSAQKNPTAFYLCASSMVRGTEAFFGQGTRLTVV.

The chain employs TRBV28 and TRBJ2-1; TRBD2 agrees at 11 bases. V dropped 1 base and J dropped 8; count of bases not matched to a gene: 16. CDR3 length: 19 residues. CDR1 is MDHEN, CDR2 SYDVKM, per germline. CDR3 bases: TGTGCCAGCAGTTTATCTTGGGGCAGGGGACCTAGCGGGAGGTATGAGCAGTTCTTC. Protein sequence: CASSLSWGRGPSGRYEQFF.

In its sample, this clone was seen once. The rearrangement links TRBV11-3 to TRBJ1-1; TRBD1 matches at 9 bases. The CDR3 is made up of 15 amino acids. With V trimmed by 1 base and J by 1 base, 1 base remained unmatched. The germline gives CDR1 SGHNT, CDR2 YENEEA. CDR3 nucleotides: TGTGCCAGCAGCTTAGCGGGACAGGGGAACACTGAAGCTTTCTTT. This translates into CASSLAGQGNTEAFF.

The gene calls are TRBV3-1 (or the pseudogene TRBV3-2) and TRBJ2-2, with 7 bases that match TRBD1. Germline values: CDR1 LGHDT, CDR2 YNNKEL (reference sequence). CDR3 length: 14 residues. The V and J ends lost 3 bases and 5 bases, in that order; junction bases with no gene match: 3. DNA for the CDR3: TGTGCCAGCAGCCAGATGACAGGGACCGGGGAGCTGTTTTTT. Residues: CASSQMTGTGELFF.

The chain links TRBV27 to TRBJ2-1, with 9 positions matching TRBD2. The CDR3 is 16 amino acids. Germline V gives CDR1 MNHEY, CDR2 SMNVEV (reference sequence). V dropped 3 bases and J dropped 8; count of bases not matched to a gene: 11. In DNA, the CDR3 is TGTGCCAGCAGTTTGAGAGGCGGGGGGGCCGTAGATGAGCAGTTCTTC. Protein product: CASSLRGGGAVDEQFF.

This chain links TRBV3-1 (or the pseudogene TRBV3-2) with TRBJ1-6; D ambiguous. The CDR3 is 12 residues long. Deletions cut 4 bases from V and 7 bases from J, with 5 bases between. CDR1 and CDR2 from the germline V gene are LGHDT and YNNKEL (reference sequence). The CDR3 DNA reads TGTGCCAGCAGCCCCCAGAATTCACCCCTCCACTTT. This gives the protein CASSPQNSPLHF.

This clone was detected only a few times. The chain uses TRBV20-1 and TRBJ2-1; 7 nucleotides agree with TRBD1. The CDR3 has 11 amino acids. J lost 13 bases, V lost 3 bases, and 6 bases had no gene match. Germline CDR1 reads DFQATT; CDR2 reads SNEGSKA (reference sequence). CDR3 sequence: CSARYRDRQFF. The CDR3 DNA reads TGCAGTGCTAGGTATCGGGACAGACAGTTCTTC.

The V and J genes are TRBV6-1 and TRBJ1-2, with 7 bases aligning to TRBD1. Per the germline V gene, CDR1 is MNHNS and CDR2 is SASEGT. With 1 base clipped from V and 4 bases from J, the junction kept 6 bases outside the gene matches. The CDR3 is 15 residues long. CDR3 region: CASSEVGTAPYGYTF. The CDR3 nucleotides are TGTGCCAGCAGTGAAGTAGGGACAGCGCCCTATGGCTACACCTTC.

CDR3 loop: CAISESGQGAIGYTF. The CDR3 nucleotides read TGTGCCATCAGTGAGTCGGGACAGGGGGCTATTGGCTACACCTTC. This chain joins TRBV10-3 and TRBJ1-2, with 12 bases identical to TRBD1. The trim removed 0 bases at V and 7 bases at J, leaving 3 bases unmatched. The CDR3 runs to 15 residues. CDR1 ENHRY and CDR2 SYGVKD come from the germline V gene.

The chain is built from TRBV24-1 and TRBJ2-3, with TRBD2 matching 12 bases. The CDR3 has 16 amino acids. CDR1 is KGHDR and CDR2 is SFDVKD in the germline V gene. V gave up 3 bases and J gave up 0 bases; unmatched junction bases: 0. The CDR3 reads CATSDTSGRSTDTQYF. CDR3 in DNA: TGTGCCACCAGTGATACTAGCGGGAGGAGCACAGATACGCAGTATTTT.

The V gene is TRBV5-1, the J gene TRBJ2-1; unclear D gene. Germline V gene sequence: CDR1 SGHRS, CDR2 YFSETQ. The V gene lost 3 bases and the J gene lost 10 bases, with 14 bases spanning the gap. CDR3 length: 13 residues. The CDR3 loop is CASSSGPDGEQFF. For the CDR3, the DNA is TGCGCCAGCAGCTCTGGACCCGACGGCGAGCAGTTCTTC.

This chain connects TRBV27 to TRBJ1-1; D is unclear. V lost 5 bases and J lost 1, with 5 bases in between. CDR1 and CDR2 (germline): MNHEY, SMNVEV (reference sequence). CDR3 size: 12 residues. The CDR3 reads CASSGWNTEAFF. Written as DNA, the CDR3 is TGTGCCAGCAGTGGGTGGAACACTGAAGCTTTCTTT.

The rearrangement uses TRBV28 and TRBJ1-3; no firm D call. The CDR3 contains 11 residues. The germline V and J ends were trimmed by 10 bases and 0 bases, with 4 bases remaining between them. Germline CDR1 MDHEN, CDR2 SYDVKM. The CDR3 protein is CATNSGNTIYF. CDR3 coding DNA: TGTGCCACCAACTCTGGAAACACCATATATTTT.

The V gene is TRBV7-3, the J gene TRBJ2-3, with 8 bases matching TRBD2. Trimming removed 4 bases from V and 2 bases from J; junction bases left unmatched: 2. This CDR3 comprises 14 residues. Germline V gene data show CDR1 as SGHTA and CDR2 as FQGTGA. In DNA, the CDR3 is TGTGCCAGCAGCTCTAGCGGGTTCACAGATACGCAGTATTTT. This encodes CASSSSGFTDTQYF. Looking up the rest from reference TRBV7-3 and TRBJ2-3 gives the full variable domain: GAGVSQTPSNKVTEKGKYVELRCDPISGHTALYWYRQSLGQGPEFLIYFQGTGAADDSGLPNDRFFAVRPEGSVSTLKIQRTERGDSAVYLCASSSSGFTDTQYFGPGTRLTVL.

Details on this clone: The junction shows a germline mismatch at one end, possibly a read error. The identical CDR3 is also encoded by other nucleotide sequences in the sample. The V and J genes are TRBV5-5 and TRBJ1-5; 9 bases are shared with TRBD1. CDR3 length: 15 amino acids. Germline-derived CDR1 and CDR2 are SGHKS and YYEKEE (reference sequence). The CDR3, as DNA: TGTGCCAGCAGCTCACTTACAGGGGGCAACCAGCCCCAGCATTTT. Protein sequence: CASSSLTGGNQPQHF. Together with reference TRBV5-5 and TRBJ1-5, the CDR3 gives the full variable domain: DAGVTQSPTHLIKTRGQQVTLRCSPISGHKSVSWYQQVLGQGPQFIFQYYEKEERGRGNFPDRFSARQFPNYSSELNVNALLLGDSALYLCASSSLTGGNQPQHFGDGTRLSIL.

The V and J genes are TRBV7-3 and TRBJ2-1; 8 bases map to TRBD2. CDR3 length: 18 residues. The germline V gene has CDR1 SGHTA and CDR2 FQGTGA. Germline trimming cut 5 bases from V and 0 bases from J; bases unmatched to any gene: 12. The CDR3 bases are TGTGCCAGCAGCCACACGGGACTAGGGACTAGCTCCTACAATGAGCAGTTCTTC. This sequence encodes CASSHTGLGTSSYNEQFF.

This clone was detected once. The chain carries TRBV4-2 and TRBJ2-3; D gene unclear. The CDR3 runs 13 residues. Germline V lookup: CDR1 LGHNA, CDR2 YNFKEQ. Trimming pared 4 bases from V and 5 bases from J, leaving 10 bases between. The CDR3 is CASSPLRIDTQYF. In DNA, the CDR3 is TGTGCCAGCAGCCCTCTTAGAATAGATACGCAGTATTTT.

The gene calls are TRBV28 and TRBJ1-5; no definite D call. V was pared by 6 bases and J by 4 bases, with 16 bases between. Germline values: CDR1 MDHEN, CDR2 SYDVKM. This CDR3 comprises 15 residues. The CDR3, as DNA: TGTGCCAGCAGACCCCCCCCGGACCTGAATCAGCCCCAGCATTTT. Its translation: CASRPPPDLNQPQHF.

The V and J genes are TRBV28 and TRBJ2-5, with 9 bases identical to TRBD2. Per germline, CDR1 MDHEN and CDR2 SYDVKM. The CDR3 loop spans 15 amino acids. The V segment lost 5 bases and the J segment 5 bases; nucleotides outside the gene matches: 9. The CDR3 loop reads CASSPAGGLRETQYF. The CDR3 DNA reads TGTGCCAGCAGTCCCGCGGGAGGGTTAAGGGAGACCCAGTACTTC.

V and J are TRBV10-3 and TRBJ1-3, with TRBD1 as a possible D gene (6 bases). CDR1 ENHRY and CDR2 SYGVKD come from the germline V gene. The V gene lost 10 bases and the J gene lost 2 bases, with 18 bases spanning the gap. This CDR3 spans 15 amino acids. The CDR3 nucleotides are TGTGCCACGACGACAGGCCTAGGGCCTGGAAACACCATATATTTT. Protein sequence: CATTTGLGPGNTIYF.